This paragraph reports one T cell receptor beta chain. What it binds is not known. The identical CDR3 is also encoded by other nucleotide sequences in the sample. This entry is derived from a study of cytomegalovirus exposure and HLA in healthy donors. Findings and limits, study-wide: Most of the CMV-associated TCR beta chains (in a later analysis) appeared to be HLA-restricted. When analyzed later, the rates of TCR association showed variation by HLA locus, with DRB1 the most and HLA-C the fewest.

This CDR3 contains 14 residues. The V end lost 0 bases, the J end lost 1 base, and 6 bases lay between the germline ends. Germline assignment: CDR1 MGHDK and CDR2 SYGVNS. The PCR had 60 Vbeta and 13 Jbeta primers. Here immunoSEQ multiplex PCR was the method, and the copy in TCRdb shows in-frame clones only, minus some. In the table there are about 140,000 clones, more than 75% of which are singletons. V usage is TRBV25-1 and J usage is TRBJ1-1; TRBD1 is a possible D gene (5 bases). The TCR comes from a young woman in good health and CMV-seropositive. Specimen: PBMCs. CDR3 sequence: CASSEYGGNTEAFF. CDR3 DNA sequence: TGTGCCAGCAGTGAATACGGGGGGAACACTGAAGCTTTCTTT.